The sequence of this T cell receptor (beta chain) was determined in a study of regulatory T cells in long-lasting Graves disease. Per the germline V gene, CDR1 is MNHNS and CDR2 is SASEGT. J was trimmed by 8 bases and V by 6 bases; bases with no gene match: 7. The CDR3 sequence is 13 residues long. Sequencing libraries for TCR beta were prepared with iRepertoire HTBI primers and Arm-PCR of CDR3 regions. MiXCR, run by TCRdb on the multiplex PCR reads, gives a single entry per CDR3 protein. Of around 400,000 distinct CDR3 sequences in the sample, roughly 23% were seen once. Time point denoted: persistent/refractory GD, antithyroid drugs over 5 years with positive TRAb. Extracted RNA from PBMCs served as the source of the TCR library. With EDTA tubes as the receptacles, approximately 10 milliliters of peripheral blood were drawn.

The rearrangement joins TRBV6-1 to TRBJ2-4, with TRBD2 identical over 7 bases. The clonotype was recovered from a woman in her thirties or forties with Graves disease. Sequencing used peripheral blood mononuclear cells (PBMCs), obtained when the disease was refractory, from a patient treated with antithyroid drugs. CDR3 DNA: TGTGCCAGCAGCAACCGACGGGGGGACATTCAGTACTTC. As protein: CASSNRRGDIQYF.